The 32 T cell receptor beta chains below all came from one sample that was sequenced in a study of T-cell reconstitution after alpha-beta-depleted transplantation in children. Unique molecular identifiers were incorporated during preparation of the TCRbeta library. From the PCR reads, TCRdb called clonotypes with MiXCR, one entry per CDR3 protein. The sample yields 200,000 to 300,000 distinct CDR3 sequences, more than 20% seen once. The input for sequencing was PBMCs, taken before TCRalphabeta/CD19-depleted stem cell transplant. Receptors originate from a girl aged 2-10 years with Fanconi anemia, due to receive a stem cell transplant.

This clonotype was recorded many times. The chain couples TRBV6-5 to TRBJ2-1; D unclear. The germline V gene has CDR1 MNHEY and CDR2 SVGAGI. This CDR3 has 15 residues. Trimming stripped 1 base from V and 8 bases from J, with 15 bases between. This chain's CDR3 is CASSYYPASVDEQFF. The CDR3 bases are TGTGCCAGCAGTTACTATCCTGCTAGTGTAGATGAGCAGTTCTTC.

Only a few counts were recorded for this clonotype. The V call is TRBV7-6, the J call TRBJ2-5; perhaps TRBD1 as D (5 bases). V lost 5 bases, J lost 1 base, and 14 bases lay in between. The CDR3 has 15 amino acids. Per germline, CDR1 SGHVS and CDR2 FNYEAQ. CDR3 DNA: TGTGCCAGCAGCCTACTCGGACATCTCCAAGAGACCCAGTACTTC. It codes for CASSLLGHLQETQYF.

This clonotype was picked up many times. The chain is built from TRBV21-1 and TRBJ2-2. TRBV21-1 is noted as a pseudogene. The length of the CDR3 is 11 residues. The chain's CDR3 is CASSRGEELFF. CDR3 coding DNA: TGTGCCAGCAGCAGAGGGGAGGAGCTGTTTTTT.

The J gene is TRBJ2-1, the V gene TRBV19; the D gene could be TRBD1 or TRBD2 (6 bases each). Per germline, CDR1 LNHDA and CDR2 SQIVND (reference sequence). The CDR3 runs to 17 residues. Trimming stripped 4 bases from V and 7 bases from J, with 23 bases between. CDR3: CASSTWDEGGPINEQFF. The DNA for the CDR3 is TGTGCCAGTAGTACTTGGGACGAGGGGGGCCCCATTAATGAGCAGTTCTTC.

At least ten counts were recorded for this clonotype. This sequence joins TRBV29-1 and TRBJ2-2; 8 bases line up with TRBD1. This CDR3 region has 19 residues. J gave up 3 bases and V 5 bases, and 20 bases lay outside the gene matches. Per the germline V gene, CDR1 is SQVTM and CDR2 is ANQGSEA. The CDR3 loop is CSVPPPVQTGVWDTGELFF. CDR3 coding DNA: TGCAGCGTTCCCCCCCCCGTCCAGACAGGGGTATGGGACACCGGGGAGCTGTTTTTT.

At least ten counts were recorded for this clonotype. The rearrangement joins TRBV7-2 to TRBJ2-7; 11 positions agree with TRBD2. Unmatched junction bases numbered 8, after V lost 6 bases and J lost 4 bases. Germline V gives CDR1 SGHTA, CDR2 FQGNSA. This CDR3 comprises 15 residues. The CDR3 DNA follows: TGTGCCAGCAGTTCCAATAGCGGGAGGGTTTACGAGCAGTACTTC. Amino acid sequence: CASSSNSGRVYEQYF. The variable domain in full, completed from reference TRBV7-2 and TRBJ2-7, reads GAGVSQSPSNKVTEKGKDVELRCDPISGHTALYWYRQSLGQGLEFLIYFQGNSAPDKSGLPSDRFSAERTGGSVSTLTIQRTQQEDSAVYLCASSSNSGRVYEQYFGPGTRLTVT.

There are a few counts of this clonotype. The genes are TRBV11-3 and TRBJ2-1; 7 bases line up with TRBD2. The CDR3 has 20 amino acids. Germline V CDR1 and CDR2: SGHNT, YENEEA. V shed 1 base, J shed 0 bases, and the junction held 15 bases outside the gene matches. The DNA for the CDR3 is TGTGCCAGCAGCTTAGTCGGCGGCGGGAGTTCCTCCCGCTCCTACAATGAGCAGTTCTTC. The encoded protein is CASSLVGGGSSSRSYNEQFF.

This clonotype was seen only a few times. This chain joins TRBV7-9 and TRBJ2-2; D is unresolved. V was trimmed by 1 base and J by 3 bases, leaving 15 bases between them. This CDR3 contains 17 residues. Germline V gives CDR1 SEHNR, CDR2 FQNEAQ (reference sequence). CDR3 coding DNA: TGTGCCAGCAGCTTAGGCGGACGAGGCTTTGACACCGGGGAGCTGTTTTTT. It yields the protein CASSLGGRGFDTGELFF.

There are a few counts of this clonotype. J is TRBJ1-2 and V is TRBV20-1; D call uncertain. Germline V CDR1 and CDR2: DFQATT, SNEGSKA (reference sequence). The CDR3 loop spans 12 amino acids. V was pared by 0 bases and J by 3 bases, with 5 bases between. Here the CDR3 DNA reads TGCAGTGCTAGAGATACCGACTATGGCTACACCTTC. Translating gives CSARDTDYGYTF.

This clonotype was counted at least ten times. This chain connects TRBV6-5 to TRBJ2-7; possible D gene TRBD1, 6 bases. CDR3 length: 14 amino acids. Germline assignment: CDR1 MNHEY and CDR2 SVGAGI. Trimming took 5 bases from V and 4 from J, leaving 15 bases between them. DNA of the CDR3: TGTGCCAGCAGTCACAGGGTGGAGAATTACGAGCAGTACTTC. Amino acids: CASSHRVENYEQYF.

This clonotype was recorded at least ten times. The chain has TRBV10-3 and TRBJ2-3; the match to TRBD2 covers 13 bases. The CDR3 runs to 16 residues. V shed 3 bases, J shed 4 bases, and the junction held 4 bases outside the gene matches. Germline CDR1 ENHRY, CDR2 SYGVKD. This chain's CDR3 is CAISDGLAGEADTQYF. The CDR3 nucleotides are TGTGCCATCAGTGATGGACTAGCGGGAGAAGCAGATACGCAGTATTTT.

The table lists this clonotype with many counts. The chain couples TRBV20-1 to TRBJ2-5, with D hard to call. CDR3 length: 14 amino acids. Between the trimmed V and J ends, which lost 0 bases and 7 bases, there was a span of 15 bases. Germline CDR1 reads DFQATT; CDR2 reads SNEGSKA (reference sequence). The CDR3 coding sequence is TGCAGTGCTAGAGATGACGCGCCGTCGGGGACCCAGTACTTC. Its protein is CSARDDAPSGTQYF.

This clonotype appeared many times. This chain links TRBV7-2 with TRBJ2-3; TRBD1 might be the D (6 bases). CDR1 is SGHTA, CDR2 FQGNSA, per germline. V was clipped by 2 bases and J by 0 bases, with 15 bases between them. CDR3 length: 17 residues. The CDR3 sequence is CASSLWGPSASTDTQYF. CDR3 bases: TGTGCCAGCAGCTTATGGGGGCCCAGTGCTAGCACAGATACGCAGTATTTT.

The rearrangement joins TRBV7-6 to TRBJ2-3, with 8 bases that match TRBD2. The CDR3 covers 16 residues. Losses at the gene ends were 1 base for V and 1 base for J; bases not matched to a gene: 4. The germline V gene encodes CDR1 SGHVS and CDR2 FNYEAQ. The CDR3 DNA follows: TGTGCCAGCAGCTTAGAGGGACTAGACCGCACAGATACGCAGTATTTT. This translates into CASSLEGLDRTDTQYF. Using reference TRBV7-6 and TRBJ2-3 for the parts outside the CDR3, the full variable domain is GAGVSQSPRYKVTKRGQDVALRCDPISGHVSLYWYRQALGQGPEFLTYFNYEAQQDKSGLPNDRFSAERPEGSISTLTIQRTEQRDSAMYRCASSLEGLDRTDTQYFGPGTRLTVL.

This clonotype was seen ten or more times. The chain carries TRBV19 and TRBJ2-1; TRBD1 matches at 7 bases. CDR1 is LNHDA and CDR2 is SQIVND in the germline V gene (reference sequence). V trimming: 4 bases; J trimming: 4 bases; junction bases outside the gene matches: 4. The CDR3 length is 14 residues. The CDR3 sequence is CASSTQGEYNEQFF. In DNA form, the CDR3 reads TGTGCCAGTAGTACCCAGGGGGAATACAATGAGCAGTTCTTC.

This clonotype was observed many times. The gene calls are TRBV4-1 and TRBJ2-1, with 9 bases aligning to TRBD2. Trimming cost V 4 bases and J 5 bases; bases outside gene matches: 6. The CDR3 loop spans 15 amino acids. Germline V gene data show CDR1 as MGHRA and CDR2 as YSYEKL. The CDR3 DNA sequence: TGCGCCAGCAGCCTGACTAGCGGAATGAACAATGAGCAGTTCTTC. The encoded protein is CASSLTSGMNNEQFF.

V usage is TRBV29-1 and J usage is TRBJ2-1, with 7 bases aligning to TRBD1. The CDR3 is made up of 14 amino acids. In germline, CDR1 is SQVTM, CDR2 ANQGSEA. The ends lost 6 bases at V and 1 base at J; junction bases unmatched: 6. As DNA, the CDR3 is TGCAGCGTCGACAGGGATGCGTCCTACAATGAGCAGTTCTTC. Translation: CSVDRDASYNEQFF.

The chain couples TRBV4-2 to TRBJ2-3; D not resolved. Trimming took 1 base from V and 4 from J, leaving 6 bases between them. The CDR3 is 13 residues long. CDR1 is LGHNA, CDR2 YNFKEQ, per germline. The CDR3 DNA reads TGTGCCAGCAGCCAAGTGGCGCCAGATACGCAGTATTTT. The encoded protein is CASSQVAPDTQYF.

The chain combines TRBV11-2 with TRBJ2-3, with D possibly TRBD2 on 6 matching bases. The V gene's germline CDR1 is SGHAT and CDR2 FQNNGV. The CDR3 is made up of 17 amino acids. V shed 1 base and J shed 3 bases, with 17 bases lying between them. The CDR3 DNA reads TGTGCCAGCAGCTTAGTAGGAGGGACTTTAGGGACAGATACGCAGTATTTT. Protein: CASSLVGGTLGTDTQYF. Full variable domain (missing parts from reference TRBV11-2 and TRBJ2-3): EAGVAQSPRYKIIEKRQSVAFWCNPISGHATLYWYQQILGQGPKLLIQFQNNGVVDDSQLPKDRFSAERLKGVDSTLKIQPAKLEDSAVYLCASSLVGGTLGTDTQYFGPGTRLTVL.

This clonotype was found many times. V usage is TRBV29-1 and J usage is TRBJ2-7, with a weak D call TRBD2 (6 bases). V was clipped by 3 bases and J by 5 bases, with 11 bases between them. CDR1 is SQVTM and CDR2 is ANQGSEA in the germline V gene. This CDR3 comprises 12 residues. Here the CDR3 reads CSVEGGTHEQYF. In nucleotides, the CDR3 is TGCAGCGTTGAGGGGGGAACCCACGAGCAGTACTTC.

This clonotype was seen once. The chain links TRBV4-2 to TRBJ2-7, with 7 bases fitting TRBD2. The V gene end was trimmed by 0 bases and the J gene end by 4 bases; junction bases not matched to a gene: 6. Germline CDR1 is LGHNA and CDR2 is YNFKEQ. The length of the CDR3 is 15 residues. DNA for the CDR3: TGTGCCAGCAGCCAAGATCTAGCGGAATCTTACGAGCAGTACTTC. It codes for CASSQDLAESYEQYF.

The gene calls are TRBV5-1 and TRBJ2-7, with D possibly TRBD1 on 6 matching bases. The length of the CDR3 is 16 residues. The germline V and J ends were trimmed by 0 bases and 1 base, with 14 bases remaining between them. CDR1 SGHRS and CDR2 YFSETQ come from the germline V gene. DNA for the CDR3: TGCGCCAGCAGCTTGGGACAGGTGCCTATTTCCTACGAGCAGTACTTC. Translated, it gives CASSLGQVPISYEQYF. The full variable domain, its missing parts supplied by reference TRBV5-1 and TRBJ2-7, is KAGVTQTPRYLIKTRGQQVTLSCSPISGHRSVSWYQQTPGQGLQFLFEYFSETQRNKGNFPGRFSGRQFSNSRSEMNVSTLELGDSALYLCASSLGQVPISYEQYFGPGTRLTVT.

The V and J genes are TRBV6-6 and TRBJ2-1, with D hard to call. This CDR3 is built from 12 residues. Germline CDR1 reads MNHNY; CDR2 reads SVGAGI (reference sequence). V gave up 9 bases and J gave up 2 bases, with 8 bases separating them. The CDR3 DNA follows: TGTGCCAGTCGCACAACCTACAATGAGCAGTTCTTC. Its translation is CASRTTYNEQFF.

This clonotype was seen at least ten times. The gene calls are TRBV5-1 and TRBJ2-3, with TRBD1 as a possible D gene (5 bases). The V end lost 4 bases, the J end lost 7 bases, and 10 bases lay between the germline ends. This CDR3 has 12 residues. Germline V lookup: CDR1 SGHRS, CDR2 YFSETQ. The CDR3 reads CASSLGANTQYF. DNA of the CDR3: TGCGCCAGCAGCCTTGGGGCTAATACGCAGTATTTT. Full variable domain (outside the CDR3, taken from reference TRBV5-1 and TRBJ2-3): KAGVTQTPRYLIKTRGQQVTLSCSPISGHRSVSWYQQTPGQGLQFLFEYFSETQRNKGNFPGRFSGRQFSNSRSEMNVSTLELGDSALYLCASSLGANTQYFGPGTRLTVL.

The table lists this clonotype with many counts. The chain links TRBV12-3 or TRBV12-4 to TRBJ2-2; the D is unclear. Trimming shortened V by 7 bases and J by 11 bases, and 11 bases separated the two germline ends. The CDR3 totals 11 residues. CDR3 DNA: TGTGCCAGCACCCGTGGCCGAGAGCTGTTTTTT. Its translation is CASTRGRELFF.

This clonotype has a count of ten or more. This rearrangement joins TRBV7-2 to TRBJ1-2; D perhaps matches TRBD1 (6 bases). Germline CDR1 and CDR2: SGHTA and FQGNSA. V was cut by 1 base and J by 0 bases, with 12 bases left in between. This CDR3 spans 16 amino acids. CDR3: CASSLGGARANYGYTF. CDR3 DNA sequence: TGTGCCAGCAGCTTAGGGGGGGCAAGGGCTAACTATGGCTACACCTTC.

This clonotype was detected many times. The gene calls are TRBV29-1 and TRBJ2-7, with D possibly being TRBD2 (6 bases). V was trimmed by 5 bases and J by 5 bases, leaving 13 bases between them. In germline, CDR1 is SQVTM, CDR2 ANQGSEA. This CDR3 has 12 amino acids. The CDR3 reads CSVTNGGNEQYF. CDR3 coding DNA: TGCAGCGTTACGAATGGGGGGAACGAGCAGTACTTC.

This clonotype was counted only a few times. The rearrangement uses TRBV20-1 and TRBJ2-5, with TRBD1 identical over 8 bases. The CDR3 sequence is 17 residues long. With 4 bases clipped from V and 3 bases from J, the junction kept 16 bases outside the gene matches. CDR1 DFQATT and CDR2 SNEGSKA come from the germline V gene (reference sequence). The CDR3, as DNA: TGCAGTGCTACCCAACCGATCGGACAGGGACGAAAAGAGACCCAGTACTTC. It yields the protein CSATQPIGQGRKETQYF.

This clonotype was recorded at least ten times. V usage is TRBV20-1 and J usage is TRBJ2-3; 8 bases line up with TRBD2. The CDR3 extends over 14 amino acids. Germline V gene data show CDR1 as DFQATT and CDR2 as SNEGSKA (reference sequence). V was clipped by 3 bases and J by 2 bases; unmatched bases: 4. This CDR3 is CSASPGGVTDTQYF. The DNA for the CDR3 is TGCAGTGCTAGTCCGGGAGGGGTCACAGATACGCAGTATTTT.

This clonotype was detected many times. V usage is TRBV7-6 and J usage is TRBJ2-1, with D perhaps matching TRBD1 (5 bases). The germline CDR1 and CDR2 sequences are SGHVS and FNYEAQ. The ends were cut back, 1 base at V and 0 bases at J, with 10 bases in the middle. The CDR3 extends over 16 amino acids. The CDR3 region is CASSLDGHFSYNEQFF. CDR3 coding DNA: TGTGCCAGCAGCTTAGACGGACATTTCTCCTACAATGAGCAGTTCTTC.

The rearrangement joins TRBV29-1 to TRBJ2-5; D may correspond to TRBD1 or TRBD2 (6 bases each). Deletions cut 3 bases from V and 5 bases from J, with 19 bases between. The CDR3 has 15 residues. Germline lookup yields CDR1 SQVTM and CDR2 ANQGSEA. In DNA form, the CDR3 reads TGCAGCGTTGAGGTCTGGCGGGGACAAGGGGAGACCCAGTACTTC. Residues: CSVEVWRGQGETQYF. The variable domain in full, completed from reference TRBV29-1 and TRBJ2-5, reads SAVISQKPSRDICQRGTSLTIQCQVDSQVTMMFWYRQQPGQSLTLIATANQGSEATYESGFVIDKFPISRPNLTFSTLTVSNMSPEDSSIYLCSVEVWRGQGETQYFGPGTRLLVL.

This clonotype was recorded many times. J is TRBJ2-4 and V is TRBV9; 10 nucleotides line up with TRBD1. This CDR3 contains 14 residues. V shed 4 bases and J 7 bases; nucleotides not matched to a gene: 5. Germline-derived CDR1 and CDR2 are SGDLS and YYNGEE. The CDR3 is CASSIGQGDNIQYF. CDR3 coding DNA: TGTGCCAGCAGCATCGGACAGGGGGACAACATTCAGTACTTC.